The 11 T cell receptor beta chains below were found in one sample sequenced in a study of T-cell memory formation after mild COVID-19. TCRdb analysed the 5' RACE reads with MiXCR anew, one entry per CDR3 protein. The table has around 200,000 distinct CDR3 sequences, around 25% seen once. Sequenced material: PBMCs or a T cell subset sorted from them (not recorded which). Receptor source: an adult woman who had mild COVID-19 (a few samples of this study predate the infection). Cell type and time point are not known.

This clonotype was seen repeatedly, ten times or more. The V call is TRBV29-1, the J call TRBJ2-7; 7 nucleotides line up with TRBD2. After removal of 8 bases from V and 2 bases from J, the junction contained 9 bases not matched to a gene. The CDR3 runs 13 residues. Looked up from germline, CDR1 is SQVTM and CDR2 is ANQGSEA. CDR3 region: CSHWAAGAYEQYF. As DNA, the CDR3 is TGCAGCCATTGGGCGGCGGGGGCCTACGAGCAGTACTTC.

The chain couples TRBV5-1 to TRBJ2-3; 9 nucleotides match TRBD2. Per germline, CDR1 SGHRS and CDR2 YFSETQ. V trimming: 1 base; J trimming: 2 bases; junction bases outside the gene matches: 5. This CDR3 is 16 amino acids long. CDR3 region: CASSLSLAGLTDTQYF. CDR3 coding DNA: TGCGCCAGCAGCTTGTCCCTAGCGGGACTCACAGATACGCAGTATTTT. The full variable domain, completed using reference TRBV5-1 and TRBJ2-3, is KAGVTQTPRYLIKTRGQQVTLSCSPISGHRSVSWYQQTPGQGLQFLFEYFSETQRNKGNFPGRFSGRQFSNSRSEMNVSTLELGDSALYLCASSLSLAGLTDTQYFGPGTRLTVL.

This chain connects TRBV5-1 to TRBJ2-2; 7 bases map to TRBD2. Germline values: CDR1 SGHRS, CDR2 YFSETQ. The CDR3 is 15 residues long. Trimming took 4 bases from V and 4 from J; bases not matched to a gene: 7. CDR3 region: CASSPGLAATGELFF. The CDR3 bases are TGCGCCAGCAGCCCGGGTCTAGCGGCCACCGGGGAGCTGTTTTTT.

The chain carries TRBV7-9 and TRBJ1-1, with D uncertain. Per the germline V gene, CDR1 is SEHNR and CDR2 is FQNEAQ (reference sequence). V shed 3 bases and J shed 3 bases, with 11 bases lying between them. CDR3 length: 14 residues. CDR3: CASSLTDFDTEAFF. DNA of the CDR3: TGTGCCAGCAGCTTGACTGATTTCGACACTGAAGCTTTCTTT.

The genes are TRBV6-2 or TRBV6-3 and TRBJ1-5; a possible D gene is TRBD1 (5 bases). The CDR3 has 17 residues. In germline, CDR1 is MNHEY, CDR2 SVGEGT. Trimming stripped 8 bases from V and 1 base from J, with 21 bases between. The CDR3 sequence: CASRVFGGRASNQPQHF. For the CDR3, the DNA is TGTGCCAGCCGGGTTTTTGGGGGTAGGGCCAGCAATCAGCCCCAGCATTTT.

This chain connects TRBV4-1 to TRBJ2-5, with D perhaps matching TRBD2 (5 bases). CDR3 length equals 16 residues. Germline values: CDR1 MGHRA, CDR2 YSYEKL. Trimming left V 0 bases short and J 2 bases short, with 13 bases between. In nucleotides, the CDR3 is TGCGCCAGCAGCCAAGATCAGCCCGGGAAACAAGAGACCCAGTACTTC. It yields the protein CASSQDQPGKQETQYF.

This clonotype was picked up a small number of times. This chain connects TRBV7-9 to TRBJ2-5; TRBD2 matches at 8 bases. CDR3 length equals 14 residues. V trimming: 5 bases; J trimming: 5 bases; junction bases outside the gene matches: 7. The germline CDR1 and CDR2 sequences are SEHNR and FQNEAQ (reference sequence). CDR3 nucleotide sequence: TGTGCCAGCAGCCGTCCGGGACTAGGGGAGACCCAGTACTTC. This translates into CASSRPGLGETQYF. The variable domain in full, with the rest retrieved from reference TRBV7-9 and TRBJ2-5, is DTGVSQNPRHKITKRGQNVTFRCDPISEHNRLYWYRQTLGQGPEFLTYFQNEAQLEKSRLLSDRFSAERPKGSFSTLEIQRTEQGDSAMYLCASSRPGLGETQYFGPGTRLLVL.

The sample holds a few counts of this clonotype. This chain joins TRBV11-2 and TRBJ2-7; 9 nucleotides align to TRBD1. Germline CDR1 is SGHAT and CDR2 is FQNNGV. This CDR3 contains 14 residues. The junction had 5 bases not matched to a gene; V was cut back by 5 bases and J by 3 bases. CDR3 amino acids: CASSPSTGGYEQYF. The CDR3, as DNA: TGTGCCAGCAGCCCCTCGACAGGGGGCTACGAGCAGTACTTC.

This clonotype was seen a few times. The chain has TRBV12-3 or TRBV12-4 and TRBJ2-7; tentatively, D is TRBD1 (5 bases). The CDR3 consists of 13 residues. Trimming cost V 6 bases and J 0 bases, with 9 bases left between them. The CDR3 reads CASRLTASYEQYF. DNA of the CDR3: TGTGCCAGCAGGCTGACAGCCTCCTACGAGCAGTACTTC.

The CDR3 region has the DNA TGTGCCAGCAGCTTAGTGGGTCAGATAACCTACGAGCAGTACTTC. This sequence encodes CASSLVGQITYEQYF. The chain is built from TRBV7-9 and TRBJ2-7; D is ambiguous. CDR1 and CDR2 (germline): SEHNR, FQNEAQ (reference sequence). This CDR3 spans 15 amino acids. The V end was cut by 1 base, the J end by 2 bases, with 12 bases between.

The chain joins TRBV5-6 to TRBJ2-3; D possibly corresponds to TRBD1 (5 bases). The CDR3 runs 18 residues. V lost 4 bases, J lost 3 bases, and 24 bases lay in between. CDR1 and CDR2 (germline): SGHDT, YYEEEE. The CDR3 DNA reads TGTGCCAGCAGCCTGGGATGGTGGCAGGGATCATCGACAGATACGCAGTATTTT. Its translation is CASSLGWWQGSSTDTQYF.